The 2 T cell receptor beta chains below were found in one sample sequenced in a study of regulatory T cells in long-lasting Graves disease. Building of the TCR beta libraries involved iRepertoire HTBI primers and Arm-PCR of CDR3 regions. TCRdb ran MiXCR on the multiplex PCR reads and lists one entry per CDR3 protein. The table records 400,000 to 650,000 distinct CDR3 sequences, roughly a sixth of them present only once. As to time point: newly diagnosed GD, antithyroid drugs for less than 3 months. The TCR library was made from RNA that had been extracted from PBMCs in TRIzol. A further study also used this sample, focusing on T cells in Graves' hyperthyroidism and ophthalmopathy.

Source: peripheral blood mononuclear cells (PBMCs), taken at new diagnosis, from a patient treated with antithyroid drugs. The receptors here all came from a woman aged 35-65 years with Graves disease.

This clonotype was counted at least ten times. The chain uses TRBV20-1 and TRBJ1-1, with D unclear. Per the germline V gene, CDR1 is DFQATT and CDR2 is SNEGSKA (reference sequence). This CDR3 has 13 residues. V lost 1 base and J lost 3, with 9 bases in between. The CDR3 is CSARGQAHTEAFF. For the CDR3, the DNA is TGCAGTGCTAGAGGTCAGGCACACACTGAAGCTTTCTTT.

This clonotype was seen a few times. The chain recombines TRBV6-1 with TRBJ2-7; TRBD2 matches at 14 bases. The CDR3 is made up of 17 amino acids. Unmatched junction bases numbered 7, after V lost 6 bases and J lost 0 bases. Per the germline V gene, CDR1 is MNHNS and CDR2 is SASEGT. As DNA, the CDR3 is TGTGCCAGCAGCCCGACTAGCGGGGGGGCTTACTCCTACGAGCAGTACTTC. This codes for CASSPTSGGAYSYEQYF.